The rows below give T cell receptor beta chains drawn from one sample of a study of shared clonotypes between healthy human individuals. Method: immunoSEQ multiplex PCR; TCRdb's copy keeps in-frame clones and lacks some. The data contain about 600,000 clones, 97% of them singletons. The sequenced sample consisted of naive CD4+ T cells sorted from blood. The receptors derive from a woman aged 25 to 39 in good health. Both conserved end residues are part of each CDR3. A D gene is named only where the DNA matches it firmly. The size field is filled for only some rows; it gives once, few, many or a size class.

TRBV7-3,.,TRBJ2-3,.,14,TGTGCCAGCAGCTTATTCCTAGGCACAGATACGCAGTATTTT,CASSLFLGTDTQYF
TRBV4-1,.,TRBJ2-7,.,15,TGCGCCAGCAGCCCCTCCCCGGGACGGACTTACGAGCAGTACTTC,CASSPSPGRTYEQYF
TRBV5-1,.,TRBJ1-2,.,13,TGCGCCAGCAGTATTGACAGGAGCTATGGCTACACCTTC,CASSIDRSYGYTF
TRBV7-2,TRBD1,TRBJ1-2,.,13,TGTGCCAGCAGCTACTCGACAGGGCTTGGCTACACCTTC,CASSYSTGLGYTF
TRBV2,.,TRBJ1-5,.,14,TGTGCCAGCAGTGGTCGCGGCCCGTATCAGCCCCAGCATTTT,CASSGRGPYQPQHF
TRBV2,TRBD1,TRBJ2-1,.,14,TGTGCCAGCAGGGACGGGACAGGGGGCTTTGAGCAGTTCTTC,CASRDGTGGFEQFF
TRBV19,TRBD2,TRBJ2-1,.,15,TGTGCCAGTAGTATTTCAGCGGGAGGGCCCAATGAGCAGTTCTTC,CASSISAGGPNEQFF
TRBV28,.,TRBJ2-7,.,11,TGTGCCAGCAGCCTAGGGGGCGAGCAGTACTTC,CASSLGGEQYF
TRBV6-1,TRBD2,TRBJ2-7,.,15,TGTGCCAGCAGTGAACGCCAACTAGCGCACTACGAGCAGTACTTC,CASSERQLAHYEQYF
TRBV27,.,TRBJ2-7,.,14,TGTGCCAGCAGTTTCCTGGTTGGTTCCTACGAGCAGTACTTC,CASSFLVGSYEQYF
TRBV27,TRBD2,TRBJ2-7,.,16,TGTGCCAGCAGTACAAAGGGACTAGCGGACGGCTACGAGCAGTACTTC,CASSTKGLADGYEQYF
TRBV7-3,TRBD1,TRBJ2-6,.,18,TGTGCCAGCAGCCCAAAGAGCAGGGGGCAATCTGGGGCCAACGTCCTGACTTTC,CASSPKSRGQSGANVLTF
TRBV19,.,TRBJ2-1,.,15,TGTGCCAGTAGTCCCGCGGGAAATCGGTACAATGAGCAGTTCTTC,CASSPAGNRYNEQFF
TRBV19,TRBD1,TRBJ1-1,.,16,TGTGCCAGTAGTACCAGGGACAGACGGATGAACACTGAAGCTTTCTTT,CASSTRDRRMNTEAFF
TRBV29-1,.,TRBJ2-1,.,13,TGCAGCGTCCCCGGCGGCGCCATGAATGAGCAGTTCTTC,CSVPGGAMNEQFF
TRBV7-6,.,TRBJ1-4,.,13,TGTGCCAGCACGAGGCGGACTAATGAAAAACTGTTTTTT,CASTRRTNEKLFF
TRBV6-6,TRBD1,TRBJ2-5,.,14,TGTGCCAGCGGGACAAGGGGGCCGGTAGGGACCCAGTACTTC,CASGTRGPVGTQYF
TRBV7-7,TRBD2,TRBJ2-7,.,17,TGTGCCAGCAGCTTAGGCCCTATTGGCGGGAGCTCCTACGAGCAGTACTTC,CASSLGPIGGSSYEQYF
TRBV28,.,TRBJ2-7,.,12,TGTGCCAGCACGGATAGCTCCTACGAGCAGTACTTC,CASTDSSYEQYF
TRBV6-1,.,TRBJ1-2,.,15,TGTGCCAGCAGTGAAGGAGGCAGCTACCTTATACGCTACACCTTC,CASSEGGSYLIRYTF
TRBV6-4,TRBD2,TRBJ2-1,.,14,TGTGCCAGCAGTGAAACTAGCGCCTACAATGAGCAGTTCTTC,CASSETSAYNEQFF
TRBV18,.,TRBJ2-5,.,14,TGTGCCAGCTCACCACCGAGCCAGAAAGAGACCCAGTACTTC,CASSPPSQKETQYF
TRBV5-8,.,TRBJ1-1,.,13,TGTGCCAGCAGTCGACAGCGGGCCACTGAAGCTTTCTTT,CASSRQRATEAFF
TRBV2,.,TRBJ2-7,.,16,TGTGCCAGCAGTCACGACCTACGGGAGCGCCTCGACGAGCAGTACTTC,CASSHDLRERLDEQYF
TRBV5-1,.,TRBJ2-7,once,15,TGCGCCAGCAGCTTGGCCTCAGGGAGTCTAAACGAGCAGTACTTC,CASSLASGSLNEQYF
TRBV6-5,.,TRBJ1-1,.,15,TGTGCCAGCAGTTACTCCGGGGAAATGAACACTGAAGCTTTCTTT,CASSYSGEMNTEAFF
TRBV5-1,.,TRBJ1-1,.,14,TGCGCCAGCAGCTTGGCCGCCGGTCCCACTGAAGCTTTCTTT,CASSLAAGPTEAFF
TRBV29-1,TRBD2,TRBJ2-1,.,13,TGCAGCTTTTCTAGCGGGAGAGACACTGAGCAGTTCTTC,CSFSSGRDTEQFF
TRBV5-1,.,TRBJ2-5,.,17,TGCGCCAGCAGCTTACCCACCGGGTCTCGGGCAAAAGAGACCCAGTACTTC,CASSLPTGSRAKETQYF
TRBV10-2,.,TRBJ1-5,.,13,TGCGCCAGCCGAGGGGGGGTTCATCAGCCCCAGCATTTT,CASRGGVHQPQHF
TRBV9,.,TRBJ2-5,.,15,TGTGCCAGCAGCGCCCGACAGGGACTACGGGAGACCCAGTACTTC,CASSARQGLRETQYF
TRBV7-8,.,TRBJ1-2,.,16,TGTGCCAGCAGCTTAGGTGCCGCCCGCCTTAACTATGGCTACACCTTC,CASSLGAARLNYGYTF
TRBV28,.,TRBJ2-3,once,16,TGTGCCAGCAGTTTCCAGGGGTCTATTAGCACAGATACGCAGTATTTT,CASSFQGSISTDTQYF
TRBV28,.,TRBJ1-2,.,15,TGTGCCAGCAGCTTAGGGACCGCAACCCTCTATGGCTACACCTTC,CASSLGTATLYGYTF
TRBV7-3,.,TRBJ2-6,once,16,TGTGCCAGCAGCTTAGTAGGTTGGGATGGGGCCAACGTCCTGACTTTC,CASSLVGWDGANVLTF
TRBV10-3,.,TRBJ1-1,.,15,TGTGCCATCAGCTTAGGGCAGGGAATAGACACTGAAGCTTTCTTT,CAISLGQGIDTEAFF
TRBV19,TRBD1,TRBJ2-7,.,15,TGTGCCAGTAGTAATGGGGACAGGGGTTTGCACGAGCAGTACTTC,CASSNGDRGLHEQYF
TRBV5-4,TRBD2,TRBJ2-5,.,14,TGTGCCAGCAGAGCGGGAATGAGCCAAGAGACCCAGTACTTC,CASRAGMSQETQYF
TRBV19,TRBD2,TRBJ2-3,.,16,TGTGCCAGTAGTACCCCGAGTAGCGGGAACACAGATACGCAGTATTTT,CASSTPSSGNTDTQYF
TRBV5-1,.,TRBJ1-1,.,14,TGCGCCAGCAGCTTGGTAGGGGTGAACACTGAAGCTTTCTTT,CASSLVGVNTEAFF
TRBV7-2,TRBD1,TRBJ2-7,.,19,TGTGCCAGCAGCTTAGTCGGCATCGGGACAGGGGGCTTGTCCTACGAGCAGTACTTC,CASSLVGIGTGGLSYEQYF
TRBV11-3,.,TRBJ1-1,.,14,TGTGCCAGCAGCTCTTTCGGGGCGAACACTGAAGCTTTCTTT,CASSSFGANTEAFF
TRBV4-1,.,TRBJ1-1,.,15,TGCGCCAGCAGCCCGCGGTCGGATGTGAACACTGAAGCTTTCTTT,CASSPRSDVNTEAFF
TRBV9,.,TRBJ1-1,.,14,TGTGCCAGCAGCGTAGCCCCTCAGGGGACTGAAGCTTTCTTT,CASSVAPQGTEAFF
TRBV7-2,.,TRBJ2-1,once,15,TGTGCCAGCAGCTTCGCTAGCAGCATCTACAATGAGCAGTTCTTC,CASSFASSIYNEQFF
TRBV2,.,TRBJ1-4,.,14,TGTGCCAGCAGTGAAGGCAGGGGTGAGGAAAAACTGTTTTTT,CASSEGRGEEKLFF